The T cell receptor beta chain under discussion was sequenced for a study of blood T cell repertoires in COVID-19. Participant age was about 18 to 89 years, and participants resided in approximately 24 US areas. Assay: immunoSEQ multiplex PCR; the TCRdb copy retains only in-frame clones and omits some. The table records some 460,000 clones, roughly nine tenths of them present only once. The CDR3 consists of 16 residues. The germline V gene has CDR1 MGHRA and CDR2 YSYEKL. V dropped 0 bases and J dropped 2 bases, with 11 bases sitting between them. The specimen sequenced was PBMCs or T cells enriched from blood (not recorded which). The chain has TRBV4-1 and TRBJ1-3; no clear D gene. The sequence was obtained from a woman aged 18-29 years with acute COVID-19. For the CDR3, the DNA is TGCGCCAGCAGCCAAGACTCCCTTCTCCCTGGAAACACCATATATTTT. Its protein product is CASSQDSLLPGNTIYF.